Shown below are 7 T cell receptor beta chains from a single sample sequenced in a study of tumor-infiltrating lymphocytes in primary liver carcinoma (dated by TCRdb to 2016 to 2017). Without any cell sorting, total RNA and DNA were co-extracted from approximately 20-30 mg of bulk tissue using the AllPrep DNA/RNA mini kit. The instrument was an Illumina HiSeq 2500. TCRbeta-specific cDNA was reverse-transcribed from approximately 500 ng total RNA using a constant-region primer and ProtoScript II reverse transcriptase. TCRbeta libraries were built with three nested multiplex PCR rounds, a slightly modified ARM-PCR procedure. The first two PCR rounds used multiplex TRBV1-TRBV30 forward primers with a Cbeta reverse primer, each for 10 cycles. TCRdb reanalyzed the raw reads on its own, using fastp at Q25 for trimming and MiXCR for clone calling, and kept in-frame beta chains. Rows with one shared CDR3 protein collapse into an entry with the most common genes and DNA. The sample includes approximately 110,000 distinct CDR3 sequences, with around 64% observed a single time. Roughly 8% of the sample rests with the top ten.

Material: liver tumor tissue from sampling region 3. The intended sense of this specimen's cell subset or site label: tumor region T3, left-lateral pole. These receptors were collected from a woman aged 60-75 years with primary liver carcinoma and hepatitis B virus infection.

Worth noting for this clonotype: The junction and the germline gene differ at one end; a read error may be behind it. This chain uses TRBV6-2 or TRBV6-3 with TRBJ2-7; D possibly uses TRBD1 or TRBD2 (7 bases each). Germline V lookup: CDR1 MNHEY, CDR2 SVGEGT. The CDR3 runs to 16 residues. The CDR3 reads CASSPEGAGANYGQYF. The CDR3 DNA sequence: TGTGCCAGCAGTCCTGAGGGGGCGGGGGCGAACTACGGGCAGTACTTC.

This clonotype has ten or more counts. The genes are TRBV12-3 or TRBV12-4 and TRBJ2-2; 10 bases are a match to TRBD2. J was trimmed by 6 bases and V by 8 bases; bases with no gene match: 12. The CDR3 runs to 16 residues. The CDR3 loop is CASRGGSGRASGELFF. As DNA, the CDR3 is TGTGCCAGCCGGGGGGGGAGCGGGAGGGCTTCCGGGGAGCTGTTTTTT.

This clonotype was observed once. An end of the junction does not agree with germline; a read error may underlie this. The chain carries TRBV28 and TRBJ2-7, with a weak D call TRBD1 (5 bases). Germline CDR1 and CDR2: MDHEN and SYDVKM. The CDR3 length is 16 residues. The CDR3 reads CASSGAEANSYNEQYF. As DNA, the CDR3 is TGTGCTAGCAGTGGGGCGGAAGCCAACTCCTACAACGAGCAGTACTTC.

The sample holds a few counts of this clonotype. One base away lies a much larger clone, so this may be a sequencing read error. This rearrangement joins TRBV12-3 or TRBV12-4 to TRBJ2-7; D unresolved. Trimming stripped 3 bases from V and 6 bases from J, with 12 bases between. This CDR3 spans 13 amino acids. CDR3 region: CASSFQVPCEQYF. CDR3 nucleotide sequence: TGTGCCAGCAGTTTTCAGGTCCCCTGCGAGCAGTACTTC.

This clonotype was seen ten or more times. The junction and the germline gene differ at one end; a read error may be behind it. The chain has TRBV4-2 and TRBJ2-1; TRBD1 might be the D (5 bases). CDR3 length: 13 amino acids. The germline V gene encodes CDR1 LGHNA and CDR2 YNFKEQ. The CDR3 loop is CASSQDRLAGLLF. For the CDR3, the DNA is TGTGCCAGCAGCCAAGATCGTTTGGCAGGGTTGCTCTTC.

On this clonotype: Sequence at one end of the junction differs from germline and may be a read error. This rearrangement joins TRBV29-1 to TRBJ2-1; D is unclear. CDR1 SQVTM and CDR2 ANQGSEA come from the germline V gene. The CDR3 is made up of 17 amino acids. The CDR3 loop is CSVEDAGHFYNYNEQFF. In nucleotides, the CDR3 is TGCAGCGTTGAAGACGCTGGGCACTTCTACAACTACAATGAGCAGTTCTTT.

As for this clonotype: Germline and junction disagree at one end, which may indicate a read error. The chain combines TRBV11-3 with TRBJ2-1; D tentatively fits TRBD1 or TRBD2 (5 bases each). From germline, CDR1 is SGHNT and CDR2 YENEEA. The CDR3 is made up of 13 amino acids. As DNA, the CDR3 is TGTGCCAGCAGTGCTGGGGGTTACAAAGAGCAGTTCTTC. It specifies CASSAGGYKEQFF.